In this sample, the clone carrying this T cell receptor beta chain turned up many times. Its antigen is unidentified. The sample originates from a study of T cells in Graves' hyperthyroidism and ophthalmopathy. Overall study results and limits: Within blood appeared most thyroid clonotypes that had expanded above 0.001.

Patients between 18 and 65 years old had hyperthyroidism, newly diagnosed and lasting under 2 months. This CDR3 has 18 residues. Germline CDR1 reads SGHTA; CDR2 reads FQGTGA. Trimming cost V 5 bases and J 7 bases; bases outside gene matches: 20. Regions amplified from RNA transcripts were the TCR beta CDR3 regions. Primed by the HTBI set, a first-round RT-PCR was run on the TCR CDR3. TCRdb reprocessed the multiplex PCR reads via MiXCR and lists one record per CDR3 protein. The sample includes 300,000 or so distinct CDR3 sequences, around a sixth of them seen just once. The clonotype comes from a woman aged 45-65 years with Graves' hyperthyroidism. The chain uses TRBV7-3 and TRBJ2-1, with TRBD1 matching 7 bases. Sequencing was carried out using blood. CDR3: CASSRNPGQAPSRNEQFF. The DNA of the CDR3 is TGTGCCAGCAGCCGTAATCCCGGACAGGCACCTAGCAGAAATGAGCAGTTCTTC. The full variable domain, rest sourced from reference TRBV7-3 and TRBJ2-1, is GAGVSQTPSNKVTEKGKYVELRCDPISGHTALYWYRQSLGQGPEFLIYFQGTGAADDSGLPNDRFFAVRPEGSVSTLKIQRTERGDSAVYLCASSRNPGQAPSRNEQFFGPGTRLTVL.